Many counts were recorded for the clone carrying this TCR beta chain. Its antigen is unidentified. From germline, CDR1 is LGHDT and CDR2 YNNKEL (reference sequence). The CDR3 sequence is 13 residues long. Trimming took 1 base from V and 10 from J; bases not matched to a gene: 4. Breast cancer patients provided tissue from their axillary draining lymph nodes. TCRdb re-derived calls from the multiplex PCR reads in MiXCR, one entry per CDR3 protein. The data contain around 120,000 distinct CDR3 sequences, 20% of them seen just once; the ten biggest clones take up more than 3%. The data originate from a study of breast tumors, draining lymph nodes, adjacent tissues. Study-wide points: Tumor and nontumor repertoires were significantly more similar in luminal-like than in basal-like breast cancer.

Input material: axillary lymph node tissue. The receptor was isolated from a female donor with breast cancer. Some clones in this sample may be carry-over from other donors' samples. This chain uses TRBV3-1 with TRBJ2-1; 7 bases line up with TRBD2. The CDR3 sequence is CASSQVAGEEQFF. CDR3 bases: TGTGCCAGCAGCCAAGTGGCGGGGGAAGAGCAGTTCTTC.